This T cell receptor beta chain was identified in a study of control samples from healthy donors and cancer patients. The V end was cut by 1 base, the J end by 6 bases, with 13 bases between. The CDR3 length is 14 residues. Germline CDR1 and CDR2: SGDLS and YYNGEE. Clones were sequenced by immunoSEQ multiplex PCR, and TCRdb holds only the in-frame ones, with some missing. The sample records 200,000 or so clones, roughly 94% being singletons. Sequencing was done on a sample of blood. The receptor's source is a man aged 50 to 60 in good health. The chain links TRBV9 to TRBJ1-2, with a weak D call TRBD1 (6 bases). CDR3 in DNA: TGTGCCAGCAGCGTATCTGGACAGAGCGATGGCTACACCTTC. As protein: CASSVSGQSDGYTF.